This entry is about one TCR beta chain. What it binds is unknown. Germline CDR1 reads DFQATT; CDR2 reads SNEGSKA (reference sequence). V dropped 5 bases and J dropped 9; count of bases not matched to a gene: 14. CDR3 size: 16 residues. Each donor supplied ten milliliters of peripheral blood. The data originate from a study of blood T cells in healthy people across ages. General study points: Age advanced and TCR beta diversity per million T cells fell, roughly linearly.

It was with a sample-barcoded 5' primer and a J-beta primer mix that a second PCR of roughly 7 to 12 cycles was run. The template-switch adaptor, which had 12 random nucleotides, put a tag on each cDNA molecule. TCRdb re-analysed the 5' RACE reads in MiXCR, keeping a single row per CDR3 protein. The sample has hundreds of thousands of distinct CDR3 sequences, around 30% seen once. The gene calls are TRBV20-1 and TRBJ2-1; TRBD2 matches 12 bases. Sequencing used blood. The TCR was taken from a woman aged 80 or over in good health. The DNA for the CDR3 is TGCAGTGCTCCCCGAGCGGCTAGCGGGGGGGTAAGTGAGCAGTTCTTC. It encodes CSAPRAASGGVSEQFF.